The T cell receptor (beta chain) described here comes from a study of graft-versus-host responses after intestinal transplantation. Study summary: Transplants given to recipients were multivisceral, liver-intestinal, or isolated intestinal. Anti-thymocyte globulin induction preceded three to four years of tacrolimus and steroid maintenance in all recipients.

The study's findings and limits: Early declines in HvG clones that occurred post-transplant were associated with peak circulating GvH clone levels. Individuals who had graft-donor T cell macrochimerism had allografts that showed high graft-versus-host to host-versus-graft clonal ratios.

V shed 0 bases and J shed 7 bases, with 22 bases lying between them. The germline CDR1 and CDR2 sequences are GTSNPN and SVGIG (reference sequence). CDR3 length equals 17 residues. This clone was picked up a small number of times. What it binds is unknown. The repertoire was sequenced with immunoSEQ multiplex PCR; TCRdb's copy has only in-frame clones and lacks some. The sample carries around 40,000 clones, around 83% recorded once. The clonotype was recovered from a human patient who received an intestinal transplant, so some T cells may come from the graft donor. Here the sequenced sample was PBMCs, taken approximately 1,000 days after transplant. V is TRBV30 and J is TRBJ2-1; maybe TRBD2 (6 bases). CDR3 nucleotides: TGTGCCTGGAGTGTACATCTCTTGGGGACGGGAGATAATGAGCAGTTCTTC. It yields the protein CAWSVHLLGTGDNEQFF. Full variable domain (rest looked up from reference TRBV30 and TRBJ2-1): SQTIHQWPATLVQPVGSPLSLECTVEGTSNPNLYWYRQAAGRGLQLLFYSVGIGQISSEVPQNLSASRPQDRQFILSSKKLLLSDSGFYLCAWSVHLLGTGDNEQFFGPGTRLTVL.